This TCR beta chain was observed in a study of human T cells and chemical hapten exposure. The study's findings and limits: Expanded TCRs grouped into significantly more large CDR3 similarity clusters than controls produced.

For this clonotype: The antigen remains undetermined.

Time point: patch test 2, 6 weeks after DPC sensitization. Treatment defined: therapeutic diphenylcyclopropenone sensitization with weekly scalp DPC. Total RNA was isolated from whole blood that had not been fractionated. V shed 2 bases and J shed 6 bases, with 8 bases lying between them. Germline V gives CDR1 SEHNR, CDR2 FQNEAQ (reference sequence). The CDR3 contains 14 residues. Via MiXCR, TCRdb re-called the RACE reads, giving one row per CDR3 protein. This sample carries 25,000 to 30,000 distinct CDR3 sequences, over 8.5% of them seen once, and the ten largest clones take about 7%. This TCR came from a man aged 25-45 years with alopecia areata. Some clones in this sample may be carry-over from other donors' samples. The specimen was whole blood, collected in connection with sensitization to the hapten diphenylcyclopropenone (DPC). The chain couples TRBV7-9 to TRBJ1-6, with D maybe TRBD1 (5 bases). The CDR3 bases are TGTGCCAGCAGCTTAACAGGTTCTAATTCACCCCTCCACTTT. Its translation: CASSLTGSNSPLHF.